The next 13 T cell receptor beta chains were all read from a single sample in a study of shared clonotypes between healthy human individuals. Assay: immunoSEQ multiplex PCR; the TCRdb copy retains only in-frame clones and omits some. The sample yields fewer than 2.5 million clones, more than 85% seen once. The specimen sequenced was naive CD4+ T cells from PBMCs. Subset meaning: CD45RA+ positively selected. The receptors were gathered from a man between 18 and 29 years old in good health. Some clones in this sample may be carry-over from other donors' samples.

The rearrangement links TRBV5-1 to TRBJ2-2; D is perhaps TRBD1 or TRBD2 (5 bases each). CDR3 size: 16 residues. Germline assignment: CDR1 SGHRS and CDR2 YFSETQ. Trimming took 0 bases from V and 6 from J, leaving 15 bases between them. CDR3 nucleotides: TGCGCCAGCAGCTTGGGAGGGACGGCCTACGCCGGGGAGCTGTTTTTT. It encodes CASSLGGTAYAGELFF. Drawing the rest from reference TRBV5-1 and TRBJ2-2, the complete variable domain is KAGVTQTPRYLIKTRGQQVTLSCSPISGHRSVSWYQQTPGQGLQFLFEYFSETQRNKGNFPGRFSGRQFSNSRSEMNVSTLELGDSALYLCASSLGGTAYAGELFFGEGSRLTVL.

The gene calls are TRBV2 and TRBJ1-1, with no clear D. Trimming cost V 3 bases and J 6 bases, with 14 bases left between them. There are 14 residues in the CDR3. Germline values: CDR1 SNHLY, CDR2 FYNNEI. CDR3: CASSDQGLEPEAFF. The CDR3 DNA sequence: TGTGCCAGCAGTGATCAAGGCCTTGAACCTGAAGCTTTCTTT. Full variable domain (missing parts from reference TRBV2 and TRBJ1-1): EPEVTQTPSHQVTQMGQEVILRCVPISNHLYFYWYRQILGQKVEFLVSFYNNEISEKSEIFDDQFSVERPDGSNFTLKIRSTKLEDSAMYFCASSDQGLEPEAFFGQGTRLTVV.

With respect to this clone: Other DNA sequences of this sample code for an identical CDR3. The CDR3 DNA follows: TGCGCCAGCAGCCCGCGGGACAGTTCCTACGAGCAGTACTTC. Protein sequence: CASSPRDSSYEQYF. The V gene is TRBV5-1, the J gene TRBJ2-7; D is perhaps TRBD1 (7 bases). The V gene lost 4 bases and the J gene lost 1 base, with 12 bases spanning the gap. Germline lookup yields CDR1 SGHRS and CDR2 YFSETQ. This CDR3 has 14 amino acids. Supplemented by reference TRBV5-1 and TRBJ2-7, the full variable domain reads KAGVTQTPRYLIKTRGQQVTLSCSPISGHRSVSWYQQTPGQGLQFLFEYFSETQRNKGNFPGRFSGRQFSNSRSEMNVSTLELGDSALYLCASSPRDSSYEQYFGPGTRLTVT.

V gene TRBV15 combines with J gene TRBJ2-1, with a weak D call TRBD2 (6 bases). Germline CDR1 reads LNHNV; CDR2 reads YYDKDF (reference sequence). Trimming took 0 bases from V and 6 from J, leaving 15 bases between them. This CDR3 is 16 amino acids long. The CDR3 region has the DNA TGTGCCACCAGCAGAGATCTTGGCGGGAATTTCAATGAGCAGTTCTTC. This encodes CATSRDLGGNFNEQFF.

This clone came up a few times. The J gene is TRBJ1-3, the V gene TRBV7-9; 9 bases are a match to TRBD1. With 5 bases clipped from V and 2 bases from J, the junction kept 1 base outside the gene matches. This CDR3 spans 14 amino acids. CDR1 and CDR2 (germline): SEHNR, FQNEAQ (reference sequence). The CDR3 loop reads CASSRTGAGNTIYF. CDR3 DNA: TGTGCCAGCAGCCGGACAGGGGCTGGAAACACCATATATTTT.

Note on this clone: Other DNA sequences of this sample code for an identical CDR3. The V gene is TRBV19, the J gene TRBJ2-6; possible D gene TRBD2, 6 bases. With 3 bases removed from V and 4 bases from J, the gap between germline ends came to 10 bases. The CDR3 contains 15 residues. CDR1 LNHDA and CDR2 SQIVND come from the germline V gene (reference sequence). The CDR3 nucleotides read TGTGCCAGTAGTATTGGAGGGTCCGGGGCCAACGTCCTGACTTTC. It codes for CASSIGGSGANVLTF.

The chain couples TRBV5-1 to TRBJ2-1; 9 nucleotides match TRBD2. This CDR3 is 13 amino acids long. The V gene's germline CDR1 is SGHRS and CDR2 YFSETQ. The V segment lost 8 bases and the J segment 10 bases; nucleotides outside the gene matches: 10. The CDR3 is CASQVAGAGEQFF. The CDR3 nucleotides are TGCGCCAGTCAGGTAGCGGGAGCGGGGGAGCAGTTCTTC. Variable domain in full (rest from reference TRBV5-1 and TRBJ2-1): KAGVTQTPRYLIKTRGQQVTLSCSPISGHRSVSWYQQTPGQGLQFLFEYFSETQRNKGNFPGRFSGRQFSNSRSEMNVSTLELGDSALYLCASQVAGAGEQFFGPGTRLTVL.

The chain employs TRBV28 and TRBJ2-1; TRBD2 matches at 11 bases. Per the germline V gene, CDR1 is MDHEN and CDR2 is SYDVKM. The CDR3 length is 18 residues. J lost 2 bases, V lost 2 bases, and 8 bases had no gene match. CDR3 nucleotide sequence: TGTGCCAGCAGTTTAAGGGCGGCTAGCGGGAGGACCTACAATGAGCAGTTCTTC. It specifies CASSLRAASGRTYNEQFF.

The CDR3 here is CASSGTLSTDTQYF. CDR3 DNA sequence: TGTGCCAGCAGCGGGACCCTTAGCACAGATACGCAGTATTTT. The chain uses TRBV25-1 and TRBJ2-3; D might be TRBD1 or TRBD2, each matching 5 bases. Germline V gene lookup returns CDR1 MGHDK and CDR2 SYGVNS. The CDR3 spans 14 residues. V was trimmed by 6 bases and J by 0 bases, leaving 10 bases between them.

This clone was detected once. The rearrangement joins TRBV28 to TRBJ2-7; D uncertain. Germline V gives CDR1 MDHEN, CDR2 SYDVKM. V lost 6 bases, J lost 4 bases, and 13 bases lay in between. The CDR3 extends over 13 amino acids. As DNA, the CDR3 is TGTGCCAGCAGACCCCCGAACAAGTACGAGCAGTACTTC. As protein: CASRPPNKYEQYF.

The chain links TRBV7-3 to TRBJ2-1; 10 positions match TRBD2. In germline, CDR1 is SGHTA, CDR2 FQGTGA. Trimming cost V 5 bases and J 3 bases; bases outside gene matches: 4. CDR3 length: 15 amino acids. The CDR3 nucleotides are TGTGCCAGCAGCAAAGCGGGAGGGCTCTACAATGAGCAGTTCTTC. As protein: CASSKAGGLYNEQFF.

The chain has TRBV6-6 and TRBJ1-1; D gene uncertain. The germline CDR1 and CDR2 sequences are MNHNY and SVGAGI (reference sequence). The CDR3 consists of 15 residues. The V gene lost 3 bases and the J gene lost 5 bases, with 16 bases spanning the gap. CDR3 sequence reads: CASSYWAKGGTEAFF. The CDR3 DNA reads TGTGCCAGCAGTTATTGGGCCAAGGGTGGGACTGAAGCTTTCTTT.

The chain carries TRBV7-3 and TRBJ2-2; possible D gene TRBD1, 5 bases. The CDR3 sequence is 16 residues long. Between the trimmed V and J ends, which lost 1 base and 0 bases, there was a span of 9 bases. Germline lookup yields CDR1 SGHTA and CDR2 FQGTGA. This CDR3 reads CASSLRQPANTGELFF. For the CDR3, the DNA is TGTGCCAGCAGCTTAAGACAGCCAGCGAACACCGGGGAGCTGTTTTTT. The variable domain in full, completed from reference TRBV7-3 and TRBJ2-2, reads GAGVSQTPSNKVTEKGKYVELRCDPISGHTALYWYRQSLGQGPEFLIYFQGTGAADDSGLPNDRFFAVRPEGSVSTLKIQRTERGDSAVYLCASSLRQPANTGELFFGEGSRLTVL.